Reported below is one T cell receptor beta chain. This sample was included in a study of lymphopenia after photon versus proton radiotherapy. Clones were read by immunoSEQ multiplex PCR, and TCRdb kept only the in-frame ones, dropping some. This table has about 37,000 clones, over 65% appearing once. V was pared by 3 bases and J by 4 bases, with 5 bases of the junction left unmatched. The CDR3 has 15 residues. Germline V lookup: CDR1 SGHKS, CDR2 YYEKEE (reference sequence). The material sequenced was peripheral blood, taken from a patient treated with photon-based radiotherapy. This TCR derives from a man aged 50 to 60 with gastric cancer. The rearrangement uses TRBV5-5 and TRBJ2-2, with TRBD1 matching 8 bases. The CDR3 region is CASSSQGAPTGELFF. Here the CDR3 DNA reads TGTGCCAGCAGCTCTCAGGGGGCGCCCACCGGGGAGCTGTTTTTT.